What follows are 30 T cell receptor beta chains derived from one specimen sequenced in a study of long-term antiretroviral therapy in people with HIV. It was version v3.0 of the immunoSEQ assay that was run at survey level. Measured with immunoSEQ multiplex PCR; TCRdb has only the in-frame clones, and not every one. The table lists around 7,900 clones, around 80% of them singletons. Specimen: unsorted PBMCs, collected 0.1 years after starting antiretroviral therapy. These receptors originate from a man aged 35 to 55 with HIV.

The chain uses TRBV2 and TRBJ2-1; D gene unclear. Trimming removed 9 bases at V and 2 bases at J, with 11 bases between. The CDR3 is 13 amino acids. CDR1 and CDR2 from the germline V gene are SNHLY and FYNNEI. CDR3 in DNA: TGTGCCAGGACGGCTTTGACCTACAATGAGCAGTTCTTC. This translates into CARTALTYNEQFF.

This clone was seen only once. The chain is built from TRBV19 and TRBJ2-7; maybe TRBD1 (5 bases). The V gene lost 3 bases and the J gene lost 0 bases, with 9 bases spanning the gap. The CDR3 runs 14 residues. The germline V gene has CDR1 LNHDA and CDR2 SQIVND (reference sequence). This CDR3 is CASSISRDSYEQYF. Written as DNA, the CDR3 is TGTGCCAGTAGTATTTCCAGGGACTCCTACGAGCAGTACTTC.

The J gene is TRBJ1-2, the V gene TRBV7-2, with TRBD1 as a possible D gene (5 bases). The CDR3 consists of 14 residues. V was clipped by 0 bases and J by 4 bases, with 9 bases between them. The germline V gene has CDR1 SGHTA and CDR2 FQGNSA. The CDR3 spells CASSLARDLYGYTF. The DNA for the CDR3 is TGTGCCAGCAGCTTAGCCCGGGACCTCTATGGCTACACCTTC.

The chain recombines TRBV7-2 with TRBJ2-3, with 7 bases fitting TRBD1. CDR3 size: 17 residues. V was pared by 6 bases and J by 1 base, with 13 bases of the junction left unmatched. The germline V gene has CDR1 SGHTA and CDR2 FQGNSA. The CDR3 here is CASRRPRGQGGTDTQYF. CDR3 sequence (DNA): TGTGCCAGCAGACGCCCAAGAGGGCAGGGGGGCACAGATACGCAGTATTTT.

The rearrangement uses TRBV29-1 and TRBJ2-1, with 16 bases lining up with TRBD2. The CDR3 runs 16 residues. The germline V gene has CDR1 SQVTM and CDR2 ANQGSEA. V shed 4 bases and J 8 bases; nucleotides not matched to a gene: 8. This chain's CDR3 is CSVGGLAGGPVDEQFF. Here the CDR3 DNA reads TGCAGCGTTGGGGGACTAGCGGGGGGGCCTGTAGATGAGCAGTTCTTC.

V usage is TRBV18 and J usage is TRBJ2-4; D call uncertain. The CDR3 sequence is 16 residues long. V shed 6 bases and J shed 0 bases, with 15 bases lying between them. The V gene's germline CDR1 is KGHSH and CDR2 LQKENI. The DNA of the CDR3 is TGTGCCAGCTCGCGTGAGAGTCGAATAGCCAAAAACATTCAGTACTTC. This gives the protein CASSRESRIAKNIQYF.

The V and J genes are TRBV6-4 and TRBJ2-7, with D unclear. In germline, CDR1 is MRHNA, CDR2 SNTAGT. Trimming removed 7 bases at V and 3 bases at J, with 19 bases between. This CDR3 has 15 residues. The CDR3 here is CASIPLPRQGYEQYF. Written as DNA, the CDR3 is TGTGCCAGCATCCCTCTCCCGAGACAAGGCTACGAGCAGTACTTC.

This chain joins TRBV5-1 and TRBJ2-2; D is uncertain. Trimming removed 2 bases from V and 0 bases from J, with 5 bases in between. CDR3 size: 14 residues. Germline CDR1 is SGHRS and CDR2 is YFSETQ. This CDR3 is CASSFTANTGELFF. The CDR3 DNA sequence: TGCGCCAGCAGCTTTACAGCGAACACCGGGGAGCTGTTTTTT. The whole variable domain, filled in from reference TRBV5-1 and TRBJ2-2, reads KAGVTQTPRYLIKTRGQQVTLSCSPISGHRSVSWYQQTPGQGLQFLFEYFSETQRNKGNFPGRFSGRQFSNSRSEMNVSTLELGDSALYLCASSFTANTGELFFGEGSRLTVL.

The chain recombines TRBV29-1 with TRBJ2-1; D remains ambiguous. V shed 5 bases and J shed 4 bases, with 3 bases lying between them. Germline V gene sequence: CDR1 SQVTM, CDR2 ANQGSEA. This CDR3 contains 10 residues. CDR3 nucleotides: TGCAGCGTTACGTACAATGAGCAGTTCTTC. Translating it yields CSVTYNEQFF.

The chain recombines TRBV11-2 with TRBJ2-7; 7 bases map to TRBD1. This CDR3 comprises 15 residues. Germline trimming cut 2 bases from V and 1 base from J; bases unmatched to any gene: 5. Germline V gene lookup returns CDR1 SGHAT and CDR2 FQNNGV. The CDR3 sequence is CASSLPGGFSYEQYF. The DNA for the CDR3 is TGTGCCAGCAGCTTACCAGGGGGATTTTCCTACGAGCAGTACTTC. Combining the CDR3 with reference TRBV11-2 and TRBJ2-7 gives the whole variable domain EAGVAQSPRYKIIEKRQSVAFWCNPISGHATLYWYQQILGQGPKLLIQFQNNGVVDDSQLPKDRFSAERLKGVDSTLKIQPAKLEDSAVYLCASSLPGGFSYEQYFGPGTRLTVT.

The V and J genes are TRBV2 and TRBJ1-6; 8 nucleotides line up with TRBD1. Germline V gives CDR1 SNHLY, CDR2 FYNNEI. With 5 bases clipped from V and 13 bases from J, the junction kept 1 base outside the gene matches. The CDR3 sequence is 11 residues long. The CDR3 here is CASSSGGPLHF. Written as DNA, the CDR3 is TGTGCCAGCAGTTCAGGGGGCCCCCTCCACTTT.

The chain has TRBV9 and TRBJ2-3; D gene ambiguous. The CDR3 contains 15 residues. V lost 0 bases to trimming and J lost 2 bases, with 10 bases between them. Per germline, CDR1 SGDLS and CDR2 YYNGEE. The CDR3 protein is CASSVAGSNTDTQYF. In DNA, the CDR3 is TGTGCCAGCAGCGTAGCGGGCAGCAACACAGATACGCAGTATTTT.

The chain employs TRBV6-1 and TRBJ1-1; D is perhaps TRBD1 (6 bases). Deletions cut 6 bases from V and 11 bases from J, with 16 bases between. This CDR3 spans 12 amino acids. CDR1 and CDR2 (germline): MNHNS, SASEGT. The CDR3: CASSGTSDTAFF. DNA for the CDR3: TGTGCCAGCAGCGGGACATCCGATACGGCTTTCTTT.

The CDR3 nucleotides read TGCGCCAGCAGTCAATGGCAGGACACAGATACGCAGTATTTT. Translating it yields CASSQWQDTDTQYF. The chain links TRBV10-1 to TRBJ2-3; D is unresolved. The V and J ends lost 5 bases and 2 bases respectively, with 11 bases between them. The CDR3 extends over 14 amino acids. Germline V gene data show CDR1 as WNHNN and CDR2 as SYGVQD (reference sequence).

This clone ranks as large. The V gene is TRBV19, the J gene TRBJ2-7, with a weak D call TRBD2 (5 bases). Germline lookup yields CDR1 LNHDA and CDR2 SQIVND (reference sequence). The germline V and J ends were trimmed by 3 bases and 2 bases, with 11 bases remaining between them. This CDR3 has 14 residues. CDR3: CASSMDVGTYEQYF. The CDR3 region has the DNA TGTGCCAGTAGTATGGACGTCGGGACCTACGAGCAGTACTTC.

In its sample, this clone was seen once. This chain links TRBV2 with TRBJ2-7; TRBD2 agrees at 7 bases. The CDR3 has 16 amino acids. Per the germline V gene, CDR1 is SNHLY and CDR2 is FYNNEI. The junction had 12 bases not matched to a gene; V was cut back by 3 bases and J by 4 bases. The CDR3 here is CASSEGGSGATYEQYF. The CDR3 nucleotides read TGTGCCAGCAGTGAGGGTGGAAGCGGGGCGACGTACGAGCAGTACTTC.

The V gene is TRBV7-6, the J gene TRBJ1-6; D might be TRBD1 (5 bases). The germline V and J ends were trimmed by 3 bases and 7 bases, with 10 bases remaining between them. Germline V gives CDR1 SGHVS, CDR2 FNYEAQ. The CDR3 length is 14 residues. Here the CDR3 DNA reads TGTGCCAGCAGCTTCCGGGGGAACAATTCACCCCTCCACTTT. Residues: CASSFRGNNSPLHF.

The rearrangement uses TRBV20-1 and TRBJ2-7; 8 nucleotides match TRBD1. In germline, CDR1 is DFQATT, CDR2 SNEGSKA (reference sequence). The V gene end was trimmed by 5 bases and the J gene end by 5 bases; junction bases not matched to a gene: 2. The CDR3 totals 11 residues. In nucleotides, the CDR3 is TGCAGTGCTGCGACAGGGGACGAGCAGTACTTC. Encoded protein: CSAATGDEQYF.

This clone appeared once. The chain uses TRBV29-1 and TRBJ1-4; unclear D gene. Per the germline V gene, CDR1 is SQVTM and CDR2 is ANQGSEA. The CDR3 has 12 residues. The ends were cut back, 4 bases at V and 7 bases at J, with 10 bases in the middle. The CDR3 region is CSVGRSGEKLFF. CDR3 coding DNA: TGCAGCGTTGGTCGAAGCGGTGAAAAACTGTTTTTT.

V gene TRBV28 combines with J gene TRBJ1-5; D not resolved. V lost 3 bases to trimming and J lost 0 bases, with 6 bases between them. Germline V CDR1 and CDR2: MDHEN, SYDVKM. This CDR3 is built from 14 residues. The CDR3 here is CASSFGLSNQPQHF. CDR3 nucleotides: TGTGCCAGCAGTTTCGGGCTTAGCAATCAGCCCCAGCATTTT. The full variable domain, its missing parts supplied by reference TRBV28 and TRBJ1-5, is DVKVTQSSRYLVKRTGEKVFLECVQDMDHENMFWYRQDPGLGLRLIYFSYDVKMKEKGDIPEGYSVSREKKERFSLILESASTNQTSMYLCASSFGLSNQPQHFGDGTRLSIL.

This clone was found once. J is TRBJ1-2 and V is TRBV6-5; TRBD1 is a possible D gene (5 bases). Germline V gene lookup returns CDR1 MNHEY and CDR2 SVGAGI. The CDR3 runs to 16 residues. Trimming left V 4 bases short and J 6 bases short, with 21 bases between. In nucleotides, the CDR3 is TGTGCCAGCAGTTTGGCCAACGTCCCACAGGAGAATGGCTACACCTTC. This encodes CASSLANVPQENGYTF.

The V gene is TRBV21-1, the J gene TRBJ2-7; TRBD1 was called by the table and not checked on the DNA. TRBV21-1 is tagged as a pseudogene. This CDR3 contains 15 residues. CDR3 DNA: TGTGCCAGCAGACCCGGGACAGGGGAATCCTACGAGCAGTACTTC. Amino acid sequence: CASRPGTGESYEQYF.

The chain carries TRBV2 and TRBJ2-1, with D perhaps TRBD1 (7 bases). Trimming cost V 10 bases and J 4 bases, with 26 bases left between them. Germline V gene lookup returns CDR1 SNHLY and CDR2 FYNNEI. The CDR3 spans 17 residues. The CDR3 nucleotides read TGTGCCATTAGCACGGGAGAGACAGGGTTAATTTACAATGAGCAGTTCTTC. Translating gives CAISTGETGLIYNEQFF.

The rearrangement links TRBV27 to TRBJ2-3; no definite D call. Looked up from germline, CDR1 is MNHEY and CDR2 is SMNVEV (reference sequence). The germline V and J ends were trimmed by 3 bases and 7 bases, with 26 bases remaining between them. The CDR3 covers 18 residues. The CDR3 sequence: CASSLVPGWGFEAYTQYF. CDR3 coding DNA: TGTGCCAGCAGTTTGGTCCCCGGGTGGGGATTTGAGGCGTATACGCAGTATTTT.

V and J are TRBV30 and TRBJ1-1; no definite D call. Per germline, CDR1 GTSNPN and CDR2 SVGIG (reference sequence). The V end was cut by 2 bases, the J end by 4 bases, with 11 bases between. The CDR3 sequence is 13 residues long. The CDR3 loop reads CAWSFTQSTEAFF. The CDR3 DNA sequence: TGTGCCTGGAGTTTCACACAAAGCACTGAAGCTTTCTTT.

The gene calls are TRBV29-1 and TRBJ1-2; D not certain. The ends were cut back, 0 bases at V and 0 bases at J, with 14 bases in the middle. This CDR3 region has 16 residues. Germline V CDR1 and CDR2: SQVTM, ANQGSEA. This CDR3 is CSVEDLRTYANYGYTF. The CDR3 coding sequence is TGCAGCGTTGAAGATCTTAGGACGTATGCTAACTATGGCTACACCTTC.

The V and J genes are TRBV4-2 and TRBJ2-7; D gene unclear. This CDR3 has 14 residues. The ends were cut back, 4 bases at V and 3 bases at J, with 13 bases in the middle. CDR1 is LGHNA and CDR2 is YNFKEQ in the germline V gene. The CDR3 nucleotides are TGTGCCAGCAGCCCCACAGAGGCGAGCTACGAGCAGTACTTC. Translated: CASSPTEASYEQYF.

The chain has TRBV18 and TRBJ1-2, with TRBD1 matching 10 bases. The CDR3 is made up of 14 amino acids. The trim removed 2 bases at V and 5 bases at J, leaving 2 bases unmatched. Per germline, CDR1 KGHSH and CDR2 LQKENI. The CDR3 DNA follows: TGTGCCAGCTCACCAACGGGACAGGGGTATGGCTACACCTTC. Translated, it gives CASSPTGQGYGYTF.

The chain couples TRBV28 to TRBJ1-3, with D unclear. Deletions cut 6 bases from V and 0 bases from J, with 9 bases between. Looked up from germline, CDR1 is MDHEN and CDR2 is SYDVKM. This CDR3 has 14 amino acids. The CDR3 bases are TGTGCCAGCAGCCCAGAGGACTCTGGAAACACCATATATTTT. Amino acid sequence: CASSPEDSGNTIYF.

The chain uses TRBV14 and TRBJ2-7; TRBD1 agrees at 8 bases. Trimming removed 1 base from V and 7 bases from J; junction bases left unmatched: 9. Germline-derived CDR1 and CDR2 are SGHDN and FVKESK. The CDR3 has 15 amino acids. For the CDR3, the DNA is TGTGCCAGCAGCCAAGTTCGACAGGGGTTGGGTGAGCAGTACTTC. It encodes CASSQVRQGLGEQYF.